The 27 T cell receptor beta chains given below trace back to one sample, sequenced in a study. One entry per CDR3 protein results from TCRdb running MiXCR on the RT-PCR reads. The data contain more than 600,000 distinct CDR3 sequences, approximately 15% of them singletons. Material for sequencing was memory CD4+ T cells from blood. The source of these receptors is a female donor in good health, serving as a healthy control.

The table lists this clonotype with a few counts. The V gene is TRBV7-2, the J gene TRBJ1-2; TRBD1 aligns across 7 bases. Germline CDR1 and CDR2: SGHTA and FQGNSA. V trimming: 4 bases; J trimming: 5 bases; junction bases outside the gene matches: 13. The CDR3 is 16 residues long. The CDR3 is CASSSPSTGISYGYTF. CDR3 sequence (DNA): TGTGCCAGCAGCTCCCCCTCGACAGGGATTAGTTATGGCTACACCTTC.

This clonotype was counted between two and nine times. The chain links TRBV5-6 to TRBJ2-3; 9 bases fit TRBD2. Looked up from germline, CDR1 is SGHDT and CDR2 is YYEEEE. V lost 3 bases to trimming and J lost 6 bases; unmatched junction nucleotides: 5. This CDR3 comprises 14 residues. The CDR3 reads CASSYGLAKDTQYF. The CDR3 region has the DNA TGTGCCAGCAGCTACGGACTAGCGAAGGATACGCAGTATTTT.

The V call is TRBV7-6, the J call TRBJ2-1; TRBD2 matches 9 bases. Germline V gives CDR1 SGHVS, CDR2 FNYEAQ. The CDR3 has 15 residues. V was clipped by 8 bases and J by 4 bases; unmatched bases: 9. CDR3 in amino acids: CASEAAGGGYNEQFF. The CDR3 bases are TGTGCCAGCGAGGCTGCGGGAGGGGGGTACAATGAGCAGTTCTTC.

The table lists this clonotype with many counts. V usage is TRBV5-1 and J usage is TRBJ2-2, with TRBD1 matching over 9 bases. This CDR3 has 17 amino acids. Germline V CDR1 and CDR2: SGHRS, YFSETQ. The V segment lost 4 bases and the J segment 4 bases; nucleotides outside the gene matches: 11. The CDR3 nucleotides read TGCGCCAGCAGCCCCACCGGGACAGGGTCGAGCACCGGGGAGCTGTTTTTT. It yields the protein CASSPTGTGSSTGELFF.

The chain couples TRBV20-1 to TRBJ1-5; 7 bases match TRBD1. The CDR3 has 17 residues. The junction had 9 bases not matched to a gene; V was cut back by 0 bases and J by 1 base. CDR1 DFQATT and CDR2 SNEGSKA come from the germline V gene (reference sequence). CDR3 residues: CSAREGGAALSNQPQHF. CDR3 DNA: TGCAGTGCTAGAGAAGGGGGCGCCGCTCTGAGCAATCAGCCCCAGCATTTT.

This clonotype was detected ten times or more. The rearrangement joins TRBV12-3 or TRBV12-4 to TRBJ2-2; D is perhaps TRBD2 (5 bases). The V end was cut by 0 bases, the J end by 8 bases, with 13 bases between. The CDR3 length is 15 residues. The CDR3 loop is CASSLARSGEGELFF. The CDR3 nucleotides are TGTGCCAGCAGTTTAGCGCGGTCTGGGGAGGGGGAGCTGTTTTTT.

This clonotype showed up many times. CDR3 in DNA: TGCAGCGTTGATGGAGAGGGCAAAAACATTCAGTACTTC. Amino acid sequence: CSVDGEGKNIQYF. The V gene is TRBV29-1, the J gene TRBJ2-4; a possible D gene is TRBD2 (5 bases). This CDR3 is built from 13 residues. Looked up from germline, CDR1 is SQVTM and CDR2 is ANQGSEA. V was shortened by 3 bases and J by 3 bases, with 9 bases between the two germline ends.

V usage is TRBV6-2 or TRBV6-3 and J usage is TRBJ1-2; the D gene is possibly TRBD1 (5 bases). The ends were cut back, 6 bases at V and 4 bases at J, with 18 bases in the middle. This CDR3 is built from 15 residues. CDR1 is MNHEY and CDR2 is SVGEGT in the germline V gene. The CDR3, as DNA: TGTGCCAGCAGAGACCCCGGGACCGCGGGCTATGGCTACACCTTC. Its protein product is CASRDPGTAGYGYTF.

This clonotype was counted only a few times. The chain uses TRBV20-1 and TRBJ1-4, with 7 positions matching TRBD1. After removal of 0 bases from V and 9 bases from J, the junction contained 16 bases not matched to a gene. This CDR3 region has 17 residues. Germline V lookup: CDR1 DFQATT, CDR2 SNEGSKA (reference sequence). In DNA form, the CDR3 reads TGCAGTGCTAGAGACAAAAAAGCGACAGGGTATGGTAAAAAACTGTTTTTT. Translating gives CSARDKKATGYGKKLFF.

The rearrangement joins TRBV5-4 to TRBJ2-5; 8 nucleotides align to TRBD2. The CDR3 is 15 residues long. CDR1 is SGHNT, CDR2 YYREEE, per germline (reference sequence). With V trimmed by 3 bases and J by 1 base, 5 bases remained unmatched. CDR3 region: CASSSGLAAQETQYF. CDR3 coding DNA: TGTGCCAGCAGCTCTGGACTAGCAGCCCAAGAGACCCAGTACTTC.

The genes are TRBV20-1 and TRBJ1-4; TRBD1 matches 7 bases. V lost 4 bases to trimming and J lost 4 bases; unmatched junction nucleotides: 6. The CDR3 is made up of 14 amino acids. In germline, CDR1 is DFQATT, CDR2 SNEGSKA (reference sequence). CDR3 protein: CSAIQGTHNEKLFF. DNA for the CDR3: TGCAGTGCTATACAGGGGACACATAATGAAAAACTGTTTTTT.

Of note for this clonotype: This may come from a read error, since a much larger clone is one base off. The rearrangement links TRBV5-1 to TRBJ2-1, with 9 bases aligning to TRBD2. The ends lost 0 bases at V and 0 bases at J; junction bases unmatched: 10. The CDR3 consists of 19 residues. Germline lookup yields CDR1 SGHRS and CDR2 YFSETQ. CDR3 amino acids: CASSLGTSERHSSYNEQFF. In DNA form, the CDR3 reads TGCGCCAGCAGCTTGGGGACTAGCGAGAGGCATAGCTCCTACAATGAGCAGTTCTTC.

The rearrangement links TRBV7-2 to TRBJ2-7; D unclear. V was clipped by 5 bases and J by 0 bases, with 17 bases between them. Germline lookup yields CDR1 SGHTA and CDR2 FQGNSA. The CDR3 has 16 residues. The CDR3 bases are TGTGCCAGCAGCCTAACCGGGTCTGAAATCTCCTACGAGCAGTACTTC. It yields the protein CASSLTGSEISYEQYF. Full variable domain (missing parts from reference TRBV7-2 and TRBJ2-7): GAGVSQSPSNKVTEKGKDVELRCDPISGHTALYWYRQSLGQGLEFLIYFQGNSAPDKSGLPSDRFSAERTGGSVSTLTIQRTQQEDSAVYLCASSLTGSEISYEQYFGPGTRLTVT.

The chain joins TRBV5-5 to TRBJ2-1; D is ambiguous. The CDR3 sequence is 13 residues long. The V gene lost 2 bases and the J gene lost 9 bases, with 12 bases spanning the gap. CDR1 is SGHKS and CDR2 is YYEKEE in the germline V gene (reference sequence). Written as DNA, the CDR3 is TGTGCCAGCAGCTTAGACCCAACCCTTGAGCAGTTCTTC. It codes for CASSLDPTLEQFF.

This clonotype was seen ten or more times. V and J are TRBV4-2 and TRBJ2-3, with TRBD1 as a possible D gene (7 bases). Germline CDR1 is LGHNA and CDR2 is YNFKEQ. V dropped 3 bases and J dropped 2 bases, with 18 bases sitting between them. The CDR3 has 17 amino acids. The CDR3 nucleotides are TGTGCCAGCAGCCAGGCAAACAGGGGACTCCACACAGATACGCAGTATTTT. Protein sequence: CASSQANRGLHTDTQYF.

The chain recombines TRBV28 with TRBJ1-6; D may be TRBD1 (6 bases). The CDR3 runs 14 residues. Trimming shortened V by 4 bases and J by 10 bases, and 14 bases separated the two germline ends. Germline assignment: CDR1 MDHEN and CDR2 SYDVKM. The CDR3 DNA sequence: TGTGCCAGCAGTTACTACAGGGTTGGCTCACCCCTCCACTTT. This sequence encodes CASSYYRVGSPLHF.

This clonotype was counted a few times. V usage is TRBV20-1 and J usage is TRBJ2-7, with 9 bases fitting TRBD1. The V and J ends lost 2 bases and 2 bases, in that order; junction bases with no gene match: 4. Germline lookup yields CDR1 DFQATT and CDR2 SNEGSKA (reference sequence). The CDR3 loop spans 14 amino acids. The CDR3 coding sequence is TGCAGTGCTAGACCGGGACAGGGAACCTACGAGCAGTACTTC. Translation gives CSARPGQGTYEQYF.

The genes are TRBV10-3 and TRBJ2-3; 9 nucleotides agree with TRBD2. This CDR3 region has 15 residues. The V segment lost 5 bases and the J segment 0 bases; nucleotides outside the gene matches: 3. CDR1 is ENHRY, CDR2 SYGVKD, per germline. The CDR3 DNA reads as TGTGCCATCAGTAAGCGGGGGGAGAGCACAGATACGCAGTATTTT. Translating it yields CAISKRGESTDTQYF.

The genes are TRBV7-2 and TRBJ2-2; D uncertain. Trimming cost V 1 base and J 4 bases, with 13 bases left between them. The germline V gene encodes CDR1 SGHTA and CDR2 FQGNSA. The length of the CDR3 is 16 residues. The CDR3 is CASSLGALLGTGELFF. CDR3 DNA: TGTGCCAGCAGCTTAGGGGCTTTGTTGGGCACCGGGGAGCTGTTTTTT. Together with reference TRBV7-2 and TRBJ2-2, the CDR3 gives the full variable domain: GAGVSQSPSNKVTEKGKDVELRCDPISGHTALYWYRQSLGQGLEFLIYFQGNSAPDKSGLPSDRFSAERTGGSVSTLTIQRTQQEDSAVYLCASSLGALLGTGELFFGEGSRLTVL.

The chain has TRBV6-2 or TRBV6-3 and TRBJ1-1, with D unresolved. CDR3 length equals 14 residues. Germline values: CDR1 MNHEY, CDR2 SVGEGT. Trimming pared 5 bases from V and 3 bases from J, leaving 13 bases between. CDR3 protein: CASSIQLLDTEAFF. CDR3 DNA: TGTGCCAGCAGTATACAGCTGCTGGACACTGAAGCTTTCTTT.

This chain links TRBV3-1 with TRBJ1-1, with D perhaps matching TRBD1 (5 bases). Germline V gene data show CDR1 as LGHDT and CDR2 as YNNKEL (reference sequence). The CDR3 has 13 amino acids. The V gene lost 4 bases and the J gene lost 7 bases, with 13 bases spanning the gap. CDR3 sequence (DNA): TGTGCCAGCAGCCCCTCGGCGGGGGATGAAGCTTTCTTT. Translation gives CASSPSAGDEAFF.

V is TRBV6-5 and J is TRBJ2-7; 9 bases map to TRBD1. Germline V gene sequence: CDR1 MNHEY, CDR2 SVGAGI. V dropped 6 bases and J dropped 6; count of bases not matched to a gene: 12. The CDR3 covers 15 residues. This chain's CDR3 is CASSLRGQGSGEQYF. The DNA for the CDR3 is TGTGCCAGCAGCCTGCGGGGACAGGGCTCGGGCGAGCAGTACTTC.

This clonotype has just a few counts. This chain joins TRBV5-1 and TRBJ1-1; tentatively, D is TRBD1 (5 bases). CDR3 length: 16 amino acids. V was cut by 0 bases and J by 0 bases, with 12 bases left in between. Germline CDR1 is SGHRS and CDR2 is YFSETQ. CDR3 region: CASSLAQGSMNTEAFF. The CDR3 nucleotides read TGCGCCAGCAGCTTGGCCCAGGGCTCCATGAACACTGAAGCTTTCTTT.

This clonotype was observed many times. This chain connects TRBV4-3 to TRBJ2-7, with 8 bases identical to TRBD1. Germline values: CDR1 LGHNA, CDR2 YSLEER. CDR3 length: 15 amino acids. V lost 3 bases and J lost 3; bases outside the gene matches: 7. The CDR3 spells CASSQGRTGFYEQYF. The CDR3 nucleotides read TGCGCCAGCAGCCAGGGGAGGACAGGGTTCTACGAGCAGTACTTC.

This clonotype was seen a handful of times. The chain carries TRBV5-1 and TRBJ2-3, with TRBD1 matching 7 bases. Trimming took 0 bases from V and 2 from J; bases not matched to a gene: 9. The germline V gene has CDR1 SGHRS and CDR2 YFSETQ. The CDR3 is 17 amino acids. Written as DNA, the CDR3 is TGCGCCAGCAGCTTGGAACTGTTCGGGACAGTCACAGATACGCAGTATTTT. As protein: CASSLELFGTVTDTQYF. The whole variable domain, filled in from reference TRBV5-1 and TRBJ2-3, reads KAGVTQTPRYLIKTRGQQVTLSCSPISGHRSVSWYQQTPGQGLQFLFEYFSETQRNKGNFPGRFSGRQFSNSRSEMNVSTLELGDSALYLCASSLELFGTVTDTQYFGPGTRLTVL.

This chain joins TRBV6-5 and TRBJ1-6; D ambiguous. The CDR3 is made up of 15 amino acids. Germline CDR1 MNHEY, CDR2 SVGAGI. V was clipped by 2 bases and J by 7 bases, with 12 bases between them. This CDR3 reads CASSYDPARNSPLHF. The CDR3 coding sequence is TGTGCCAGCAGTTACGATCCGGCTCGAAATTCACCCCTCCACTTT.

This clonotype showed up many times. The chain couples TRBV7-2 to TRBJ2-3, with 10 bases lining up with TRBD1. Germline loops: CDR1 SGHTA, CDR2 FQGNSA. Trimming took 3 bases from V and 4 from J; bases not matched to a gene: 7. The CDR3 sequence is 16 residues long. Written as DNA, the CDR3 is TGTGCCAGCAGCTTGGGAGACAGGGGGCGCGCAGATACGCAGTATTTT. The encoded protein is CASSLGDRGRADTQYF.